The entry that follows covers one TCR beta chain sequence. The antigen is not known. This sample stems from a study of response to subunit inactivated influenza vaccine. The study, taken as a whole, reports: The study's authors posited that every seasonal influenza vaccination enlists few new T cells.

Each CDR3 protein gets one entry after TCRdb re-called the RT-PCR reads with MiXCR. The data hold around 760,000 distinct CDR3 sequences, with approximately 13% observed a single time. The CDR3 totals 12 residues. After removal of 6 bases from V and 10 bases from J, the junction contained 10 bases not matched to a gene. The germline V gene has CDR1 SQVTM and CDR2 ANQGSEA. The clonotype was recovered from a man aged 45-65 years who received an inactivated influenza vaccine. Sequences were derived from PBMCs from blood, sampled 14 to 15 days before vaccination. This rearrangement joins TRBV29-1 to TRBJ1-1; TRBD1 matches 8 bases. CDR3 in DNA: TGCAGCGTCCGACTAGGAACAGGGGGAGCTTTCTTT. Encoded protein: CSVRLGTGGAFF.